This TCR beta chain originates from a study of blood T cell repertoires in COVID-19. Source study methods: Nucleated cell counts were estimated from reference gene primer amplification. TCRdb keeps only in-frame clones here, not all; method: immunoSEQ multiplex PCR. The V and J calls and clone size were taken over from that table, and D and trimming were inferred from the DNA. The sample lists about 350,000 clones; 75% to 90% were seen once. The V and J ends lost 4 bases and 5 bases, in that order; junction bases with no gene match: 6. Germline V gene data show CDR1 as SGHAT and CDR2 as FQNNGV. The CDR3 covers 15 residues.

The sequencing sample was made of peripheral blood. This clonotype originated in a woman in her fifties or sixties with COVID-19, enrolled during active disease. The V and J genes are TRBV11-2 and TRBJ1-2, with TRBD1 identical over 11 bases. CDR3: CASSSYRDRGYGYTF. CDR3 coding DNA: TGTGCCAGCAGCTCCTACCGGGACAGGGGGTATGGCTACACCTTC. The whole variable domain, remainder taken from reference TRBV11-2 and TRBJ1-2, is EAGVAQSPRYKIIEKRQSVAFWCNPISGHATLYWYQQILGQGPKLLIQFQNNGVVDDSQLPKDRFSAERLKGVDSTLKIQPAKLEDSAVYLCASSSYRDRGYGYTFGSGTRLTVV.